The 11 T cell receptor beta chains below all came from one sample that was sequenced in a study of blood T cell repertoires in COVID-19. Measured with immunoSEQ multiplex PCR; TCRdb has only the in-frame clones, and not every one. The sample lists 65,000 or so clones; 75% to 90% were seen once. Sample: peripheral blood. These receptors originate from a human donor with acute or convalescent COVID-19. The donor label of this sample is uncertain.

The chain couples TRBV19 to TRBJ2-3, with D uncertain. Germline loops: CDR1 LNHDA, CDR2 SQIVND (reference sequence). The germline V and J ends were trimmed by 7 bases and 6 bases, with 8 bases remaining between them. The CDR3 is 11 amino acids. The CDR3 nucleotides read TGTGCCAGTACTAGTGAGGATACGCAGTATTTT. Translation: CASTSEDTQYF. Based on the CDR3 plus reference TRBV19 and TRBJ2-3, the full variable domain is DGGITQSPKYLFRKEGQNVTLSCEQNLNHDAMYWYRQDPGQGLRLIYYSQIVNDFQKGDIAEGYSVSREKKESFPLTVTSAQKNPTAFYLCASTSEDTQYFGPGTRLTVL.

The rearrangement uses TRBV10-1 and TRBJ1-2; 9 bases line up with TRBD1. V dropped 6 bases and J dropped 8; count of bases not matched to a gene: 10. CDR3 length equals 14 residues. Germline CDR1 WNHNN, CDR2 SYGVQD (reference sequence). The CDR3 loop reads CASSPGQGFLGYTF. Here the CDR3 DNA reads TGCGCCAGCAGCCCGGGACAGGGTTTTCTCGGCTACACCTTC.

DNA of the CDR3: TGTGCCAGCAGCTTACGGGGGGTCGGGTACACCGGGGAGCTGTTTTTT. Protein product: CASSLRGVGYTGELFF. The chain combines TRBV7-6 with TRBJ2-2, with 7 bases identical to TRBD2. Looked up from germline, CDR1 is SGHVS and CDR2 is FNYEAQ. The V and J ends lost 2 bases and 3 bases, in that order; junction bases with no gene match: 6. The CDR3 is made up of 16 amino acids.

This clone was recorded only once. The rearrangement joins TRBV14 to TRBJ1-2; 7 nucleotides align to TRBD1. The ends lost 6 bases at V and 1 base at J; junction bases unmatched: 8. The CDR3 has 15 amino acids. The germline CDR1 and CDR2 sequences are SGHDN and FVKESK. The CDR3 region is CASRTDRALNYGYTF. In DNA form, the CDR3 reads TGTGCCAGCAGGACCGACAGGGCACTTAACTATGGCTACACCTTC.

The count of this clone is one. This chain uses TRBV24-1 with TRBJ1-2; 8 nucleotides agree with TRBD1. The CDR3 is made up of 13 amino acids. V lost 11 bases to trimming and J lost 2 bases; unmatched junction nucleotides: 6. Germline CDR1 reads KGHDR; CDR2 reads SFDVKD. The chain's CDR3 is CAISDRVNYGYTF. DNA of the CDR3: TGTGCCATCTCGGACAGGGTCAACTATGGCTACACCTTC.

The chain couples TRBV7-9 to TRBJ2-5; D gene ambiguous. Germline V gene data show CDR1 as SEHNR and CDR2 as FQNEAQ (reference sequence). V lost 5 bases to trimming and J lost 4 bases, with 11 bases between them. The CDR3 has 13 amino acids. Here the CDR3 DNA reads TGTGCCAGCAGCCACTTCCCCCCAGAGACCCAGTACTTC. Translation: CASSHFPPETQYF.

This chain uses TRBV18 with TRBJ1-2, with 10 positions matching TRBD1. Trimming removed 1 base from V and 7 bases from J; junction bases left unmatched: 6. Germline CDR1 reads KGHSH; CDR2 reads LQKENI. The CDR3 loop spans 15 amino acids. The DNA of the CDR3 is TGTGCCAGCTCACCACAAGCGGGACAGGGGAGTGGCTACACCTTC. Its translation: CASSPQAGQGSGYTF.

CDR3 nucleotides: TGTGCCAGCAGCTTGACAGGGGGCTCCAATTCACCCCTCCACTTT. It is translated as CASSLTGGSNSPLHF. The gene calls are TRBV11-1 and TRBJ1-6; 10 positions match TRBD1. Germline V gene data show CDR1 as SGHAT and CDR2 as FQDESV (reference sequence). V trimming: 3 bases; J trimming: 7 bases; junction bases outside the gene matches: 3. This CDR3 spans 15 amino acids.

This clone was detected once. V is TRBV18 and J is TRBJ2-3, with TRBD2 matching 7 bases. The CDR3 contains 16 residues. The V gene end was trimmed by 3 bases and the J gene end by 4 bases; junction bases not matched to a gene: 10. Looked up from germline, CDR1 is KGHSH and CDR2 is LQKENI. The DNA for the CDR3 is TGTGCCAGCTCACCCCTCGCGGGAGACGGGGCAGATACGCAGTATTTT. It codes for CASSPLAGDGADTQYF. The variable domain in full, with the rest retrieved from reference TRBV18 and TRBJ2-3, is NAGVMQNPRHLVRRRGQEARLRCSPMKGHSHVYWYRQLPEEGLKFMVYLQKENIIDESGMPKERFSAEFPKEGPSILRIQQVVRGDSAAYFCASSPLAGDGADTQYFGPGTRLTVL.

The genes are TRBV6-5 and TRBJ2-3; perhaps TRBD2 as D (6 bases). Trimming pared 6 bases from V and 1 base from J, leaving 14 bases between. Germline values: CDR1 MNHEY, CDR2 SVGAGI. This CDR3 has 15 amino acids. The CDR3 loop is CASRRDFSGTDTQYF. The CDR3 DNA is TGTGCCAGCAGACGGGACTTTTCAGGCACAGATACGCAGTATTTT.

Here the CDR3 reads CASSFQDRVGYGYTF. The CDR3 DNA reads TGTGCCAGCAGTTTTCAGGACAGGGTCGGGTATGGCTACACCTTC. The V and J genes are TRBV28 and TRBJ1-2; 8 bases map to TRBD1. This CDR3 has 15 amino acids. Losses at the gene ends were 3 bases for V and 5 bases for J; bases not matched to a gene: 8. CDR1 and CDR2 from the germline V gene are MDHEN and SYDVKM.